These 5 T cell receptor beta chains share one sample of origin, sequenced in a study of blood T cell repertoires in COVID-19. Repertoires were generated with immunoSEQ multiplex PCR, while TCRdb's copy carries only in-frame clones and drops some. The sample includes about 42,000 clones, roughly 90% of them seen just once. The specimen sequenced was peripheral blood. The origin of the receptors is a man in his fifties or sixties with active COVID-19.

The rearrangement joins TRBV19 to TRBJ2-7, with 7 nucleotides matching TRBD1. Germline V gives CDR1 LNHDA, CDR2 SQIVND (reference sequence). The V gene end was trimmed by 3 bases and the J gene end by 1 base; junction bases not matched to a gene: 6. The CDR3 length is 15 residues. The CDR3 is CASSMPDRPSYEQYF. For the CDR3, the DNA is TGTGCCAGTAGTATGCCGGACAGGCCTTCCTACGAGCAGTACTTC. Variable domain in full (rest from reference TRBV19 and TRBJ2-7): DGGITQSPKYLFRKEGQNVTLSCEQNLNHDAMYWYRQDPGQGLRLIYYSQIVNDFQKGDIAEGYSVSREKKESFPLTVTSAQKNPTAFYLCASSMPDRPSYEQYFGPGTRLTVT.

This chain uses TRBV4-2 with TRBJ1-2, with 7 bases that match TRBD1. V gave up 0 bases and J gave up 5 bases; unmatched junction bases: 9. The CDR3 contains 16 residues. The germline V gene has CDR1 LGHNA and CDR2 YNFKEQ. The CDR3 region is CASSQDWAGGVYGYTF. CDR3 bases: TGTGCCAGCAGCCAAGATTGGGCAGGGGGTGTGTATGGCTACACCTTC.

This chain joins TRBV28 and TRBJ1-2; possibly TRBD1 for D (5 bases). Trimming shortened V by 2 bases and J by 5 bases, and 15 bases separated the two germline ends. This CDR3 comprises 15 residues. Germline values: CDR1 MDHEN, CDR2 SYDVKM. The CDR3 sequence: CASSLVGRAVYGYTF. The DNA of the CDR3 is TGTGCCAGCAGTTTAGTTGGCAGGGCGGTTTATGGCTACACCTTC.

The chain combines TRBV19 with TRBJ1-4; the match to TRBD1 covers 7 bases. CDR1 and CDR2 (germline): LNHDA, SQIVND (reference sequence). The CDR3 spans 14 residues. Trimming at V came to 6 bases and at J to 4 bases, leaving 5 bases not matched to a gene. The chain's CDR3 is CASSRDSLNEKLFF. For the CDR3, the DNA is TGTGCCAGTAGCCGGGACAGCCTTAATGAAAAACTGTTTTTT.

J is TRBJ2-3 and V is TRBV11-2; D is perhaps TRBD1 (6 bases). This CDR3 contains 18 residues. The germline V gene has CDR1 SGHAT and CDR2 FQNNGV. V was trimmed by 1 base and J by 2 bases, leaving 19 bases between them. CDR3 amino acids: CASSLVVGWDTYTDTQYF. CDR3 nucleotides: TGTGCCAGCAGCTTAGTGGTCGGGTGGGACACTTACACAGATACGCAGTATTTT.